This TCR beta chain was found in a study of T-cell memory formation after mild COVID-19. About the study: TCR clusters were mostly confined to one donor each. General study findings and limits: Memory sampled before infection contained some responding clones, suggesting cross-reactive memory joined. Clones that shrank (day 15 to 85) were balanced CD4/CD8, whereas later expanders leaned CD4+.

This clonotype showed up many times. What it recognizes is unknown. Amplification by 5'RACE using constant-segment primers produced TCR alpha and TCR beta cDNA libraries that carried sample barcodes and UMIs. TCRdb ran MiXCR on the 5' RACE reads and lists one entry per CDR3 protein. Among about 290,000 distinct CDR3 sequences listed, roughly 15% were seen once. The V end lost 4 bases, the J end lost 11 bases, and 22 bases lay between the germline ends. Germline V gives CDR1 SGHRS, CDR2 YFSETQ. This CDR3 has 14 amino acids. This clonotype was obtained from a man aged 18 to 29 who had mild COVID-19 (a few samples of this study predate the infection). Cell type and time point are not known. The chain is built from TRBV5-1 and TRBJ2-7; no clear D. Input material: PBMCs or a T cell subset sorted from them (not recorded which). DNA for the CDR3: TGCGCCAGCAGCCCTCAGACCGGGCCCCAGGAGAAGTACTTC. The encoded protein is CASSPQTGPQEKYF.